The rows below give T cell receptor beta chains drawn from one sample of a study of shared clonotypes between healthy human individuals. Profiled with immunoSEQ multiplex PCR; TCRdb holds only in-frame clones, not every one. Among approximately 530,000 clones listed, approximately 95% were seen once. Sequencing used naive CD4+ T cells sorted from blood. Receptor source: a woman aged 25 to 45 in good health. CDR3s include the opening cysteine and the closing phenylalanine or tryptophan. D genes are given only for firm matches. Size is omitted from some rows. Given values are once, few, many or a class for expanded clones.

j_gene,abundance,d_gene,v_gene,CDR3nt,CDR3aa
TRBJ1-1,once,NA,TRBV2,TGTGCCAGCAGTGACCCGGATCGAGGGCCAGAGAACACTGAAGCTTTCTTT,CASSDPDRGPENTEAFF
TRBJ2-1,NA,TRBD2,TRBV10-3,TGTGCCATCGGTAGACTAGCGGGAGTGGTGGAGCAGTTCTTC,CAIGRLAGVVEQFF
TRBJ2-3,NA,NA,TRBV28,TGTGCCAGCAGTTACGCGCTGGATACGCAGTATTTT,CASSYALDTQYF
TRBJ2-1,NA,NA,TRBV4-1,TGCGCCAGCAGCCAACGCTCCGAGAGCTCCTACAATGAGCAGTTCTTC,CASSQRSESSYNEQFF
TRBJ2-7,NA,NA,TRBV5-5,TGTGCCAGCAGCCCCATCAAGACGGGGGACTACGGGGGCCGCGAGCAGTACTTC,CASSPIKTGDYGGREQYF
TRBJ2-7,NA,NA,TRBV6-1,TGTGCCAGCAGGGGCGGGATTGGTAGCGAGCAGTACTTC,CASRGGIGSEQYF
TRBJ2-7,NA,NA,TRBV19,TGTGCCAGCATGACTGCGACCTACGAGCAGTACTTC,CASMTATYEQYF
TRBJ2-1,NA,NA,TRBV9,TGTGCCAGCAGCGCCGTTACAGCGGTCTACAATGAGCAGTTCTTC,CASSAVTAVYNEQFF
TRBJ1-3,once,NA,TRBV28,TGTGCCAGCAGAAAATCTGGTGGGGGGGCTGGAAACACCATATATTTT,CASRKSGGGAGNTIYF
TRBJ2-7,once,NA,TRBV28,TGTGCCAGCAGCCGGTGGCGGGGGCGTGCCTACGAGCAGTACTTC,CASSRWRGRAYEQYF
TRBJ2-3,NA,TRBD2,TRBV9,TGTGCCAGCAGCGAAAACCGGGGGGATAGGCAGTATTTT,CASSENRGDRQYF
TRBJ2-2,NA,NA,TRBV5-1,TGCGCCAGCAGCTTGGGCGGCCAGGTGGTCGGGGAGCTGTTTTTT,CASSLGGQVVGELFF
TRBJ2-7,NA,NA,TRBV5-1,TGCGCCAGCAGCTTGGCCAAGCTGGGACCCTACGAGCAGTACTTC,CASSLAKLGPYEQYF
TRBJ2-2,NA,TRBD2,TRBV18,TGTGCCAGCTCACCCTATAGCGGGGTCAACACCGGGGAGCTGTTTTTT,CASSPYSGVNTGELFF
TRBJ2-7,NA,NA,TRBV5-4,TGTGCCAGCAGCACGACAGAACACCACGAGCAGTACTTC,CASSTTEHHEQYF
TRBJ2-5,once,NA,TRBV2,TGTGCCAGCAGTGAGAACAGGTACCAAGAGACCCAGTACTTC,CASSENRYQETQYF
TRBJ2-5,NA,TRBD2,TRBV7-2,TGTGCCAGCAGATCGGGACTAGCGGGGGCGGCGTACCAAGAGACCCAGTACTTC,CASRSGLAGAAYQETQYF